A selection of T cell receptor beta chains follows, all from one sample in a study of T cells after posttransplantation cyclophosphamide. TCRdb's copy holds only in-frame clones and misses some; the assay was immunoSEQ multiplex PCR. The repertoire consists of 6,000 to 8,000 clones, none detected only once. The sample here was PBMCs, taken after an allogeneic stem cell transplant with post-transplant cyclophosphamide. These receptors were obtained from a young adult male patient who received an allogeneic stem cell transplant from an unrelated donor, was CMV-positive, and had acute and chronic GVHD. The graft donor may have contributed some T cells. The conserved cysteine and the conserved F or W are not part of the CDR3 here.

v_call	j_call	cdr3_aa
TRBV7-9	TRBJ1-4	ASSLGRGADEKLF
TRBV5-1	TRBJ1-2	ASSTQGEDGYT
TRBV7-6	TRBJ1-1	ASSQTWTAEAF
TRBV12-3/TRBV12-4	TRBJ2-5	ASSLSGTSGAEGTQY
TRBV6-2/TRBV6-3	TRBJ2-7	ASSYSTGPYEQY
TRBV5-1	TRBJ2-1	ASSMGTGDNEQF
TRBV6-2/TRBV6-3	TRBJ2-3	ATSDPLATTDTQY
TRBV29-1	TRBJ1-1	SGLARGKGRPEAF
TRBV25-1	TRBJ1-1	ASSEWGGQNTEAF
TRBV6-5	TRBJ1-4	ASSYGVTGKNEKLF
TRBV18	TRBJ1-2	ASSPPGHFYGYT
TRBV18	TRBJ2-2	ASSPAGTNTGELF
TRBV11-3	TRBJ2-7	ASSLYWDRNSEQY
TRBV13	TRBJ2-5	ASSRKGGAQETQY
TRBV25-1	TRBJ1-2	ASSAWGGIGYT
TRBV6-6	TRBJ2-5	ASSYLQGSETQY
TRBV19	TRBJ1-2	ATADSGQGLAGSHGYT
TRBV6-5	TRBJ1-1	ASSYHGQGNTEAF
TRBV5-1	TRBJ2-7	ASSHLGTPIYEQY
TRBV7-9	TRBJ2-7	ASSRGASGGEQY
TRBV19	TRBJ1-4	ASSIDQGPNEKLF
TRBV7-2	TRBJ2-2	ASSSRNQLKLNTGELF
TRBV12-5	TRBJ2-3	ASGAVNTDTQY
TRBV4-3	TRBJ2-1	ASSQDLAGAYYNEQF
TRBV7-2	TRBJ1-3	ASSLPTRNTIY
TRBV7-9	TRBJ1-2	ASSPRQISNYGYT
TRBV12-5	TRBJ1-2	ASGVQTDYGYT
TRBV4-3	TRBJ1-1	ASSPGQFTEAF
TRBV25-1	TRBJ1-1	ASSELIVDTEAF
TRBV6-4	TRBJ2-7	ASSGGLGQY
TRBV9	TRBJ1-1	ASSSRQGAGAEAF
TRBV14	TRBJ1-4	ASSPRTGGGEKLF
TRBV15	TRBJ2-1	ATSRGSAGGYNEQF
TRBV5-5	TRBJ1-2	ASSIQGDYGYT
TRBV5-1	TRBJ2-3	ASSSTSGYTDTQY
TRBV5-1	TRBJ2-7	ASSSQDYEQY
TRBV12-3/TRBV12-4	TRBJ1-4	ASSFSGAAVTNEKLF
TRBV4-1	TRBJ1-3	ASSPLPTGAGNTIY
TRBV7-2	TRBJ2-5	ASSLNGGGNQETQY
TRBV13	TRBJ1-3	ASSPQGGNSGNTIY
TRBV5-5	TRBJ2-2	ASSLGQSLTGELF
TRBV12-3/TRBV12-4	TRBJ1-2	ASSLGGLDYGYT
TRBV13	TRBJ1-6	ASCWGRSPLH
TRBV12-3/TRBV12-4	TRBJ2-6	ASSYPGFAAGANVLT
TRBV19	TRBJ2-1	ASSIDRTSGGAYNEQF
TRBV5-6	TRBJ2-2	ASSFDGGTGELF
TRBV13	TRBJ2-7	ASSSLRLDRGDYEQY
TRBV19	TRBJ1-1	ASSIRAGGMNTEAF
TRBV14	TRBJ1-2	ASSPGGWGYT
TRBV2	TRBJ1-6	ASSRSTGDWGPLH
TRBV7-9	TRBJ2-5	ASSLGTSAKETQY
TRBV2	TRBJ2-7	ASSEALGLAGGSYEQY
TRBV4-1	TRBJ2-1	TSSQDVRLAINEQF
TRBV12-3/TRBV12-4	TRBJ1-6	ASSPGQGYNSPLH
TRBV7-9	TRBJ1-3	ASTPLGGAGNTIY
TRBV16	TRBJ2-3	ASSQSSPLTGGRTDTQY
TRBV10-3	TRBJ1-2	AISPGQGAGYT
TRBV27	TRBJ1-4	ASSDRVGEKLF
TRBV7-8	TRBJ1-4	ASSSAGTGDTTNEKLF